The rows below give T cell receptor beta chains drawn from one sample of a study of blood T cell repertoires in COVID-19. Produced via immunoSEQ multiplex PCR; TCRdb's table is partial and in-frame only. The repertoire has 90,000 or so clones, approximately 70% of them found once; the top ten carry around 23%. The sample was peripheral blood. Receptor source: a woman in her sixties or seventies in a cohort sampled during active or convalescent COVID-19. Each CDR3 is given with its conserved first and last residue. The D gene is left open where the match is weak. Size tells how often a clone was seen (once, few, many) or the class of an expanded clone, and some rows leave it out.

J: TRBJ2-1; V: TRBV18; size: .; D: TRBD2; DNA: TGTGCCAGCTCACCACCGGGGGCCAGCGGGGGGGCCAATGAGCAGTTCTTC; CDR3: CASSPPGASGGANEQFF
J: TRBJ1-4; V: TRBV27; size: .; D: TRBD1; DNA: TGTGCCAGGTGGACAGGAGGAACTGAGAAGGTTGAAAAACTGTTTTTT; CDR3: CARWTGGTEKVEKLFF
J: TRBJ2-3; V: TRBV11-3; size: .; D: .; DNA: TGTGCCAGCAGCTTAGGGACTTCCCACAGCGATACGCAGTATTTT; CDR3: CASSLGTSHSDTQYF
J: TRBJ1-3; V: TRBV2; size: .; D: TRBD1; DNA: TGTGCCAGCAGTACAGGGGGCGACTTATACACCATATATTTT; CDR3: CASSTGGDLYTIYF
J: TRBJ1-2; V: TRBV5-1; size: .; D: .; DNA: TGCGCCAGCAGCACTGGGGGCGCCGGGGACCCTGGCTACACCTTC; CDR3: CASSTGGAGDPGYTF
J: TRBJ2-7; V: TRBV7-8; size: .; D: TRBD2; DNA: TGTGCCAGCAGCCAACGGACTAGCGGCTACGAGCAGTACTTC; CDR3: CASSQRTSGYEQYF
J: TRBJ2-1; V: TRBV20-1; size: .; D: .; DNA: TGCAGTGGAAGGCGGGGTTGGGAACAGTTCTTC; CDR3: CSGRRGWEQFF
J: TRBJ1-4; V: TRBV19; size: .; D: TRBD1; DNA: TGTGCCAGTAGTATTGGAGGGACAGGGAATGAAAAACTGTTTTTT; CDR3: CASSIGGTGNEKLFF
J: TRBJ2-3; V: TRBV4-2; size: .; D: TRBD2; DNA: TGTGCCAGCAGCCAAGGTTTGGAGCGGGGGGGCGCAGATACGCAGTATTTT; CDR3: CASSQGLERGGADTQYF
J: TRBJ2-1; V: TRBV6-2/TRBV6-3; size: .; D: TRBD2; DNA: TGTGCCAGCAGTCCACAACTAGCGGGGGGGCGGACTCAGGTCGAGCAGTTCTTC; CDR3: CASSPQLAGGRTQVEQFF
J: TRBJ2-2; V: TRBV7-9; size: few; D: TRBD2; DNA: TGTGCCAGCAGCCCCACCCCAGCGGGGGGGCAGTACACCGGGGAGCTGTTTTTT; CDR3: CASSPTPAGGQYTGELFF
J: TRBJ2-7; V: TRBV6-5; size: .; D: .; DNA: TGTGCCAGCAGGCTTAAATGGCGGGGGCCCTACGAGCAGTACTTC; CDR3: CASRLKWRGPYEQYF
J: TRBJ2-1; V: TRBV29-1; size: .; D: .; DNA: TGCAGCGTTGAAGATCGGGGGGCTCGCTACAATGAGCAGTTCTTC; CDR3: CSVEDRGARYNEQFF
J: TRBJ1-5; V: TRBV19; size: .; D: TRBD1; DNA: TGTGCCAGTCGGGACAGCACAACCAGTGGAAATCAGCCCCAGCATTTT; CDR3: CASRDSTTSGNQPQHF
J: TRBJ2-3; V: TRBV27; size: .; D: TRBD2; DNA: TGTGCCAGCAGTTTTTTAACTAGCGGGGGGGGAGCCGGAGATACGCAGTATTTT; CDR3: CASSFLTSGGGAGDTQYF
J: TRBJ2-2; V: TRBV5-1; size: .; D: TRBD2; DNA: TGCGCCAGCAGCTTGGCCGGAGCGGGGGCCCTGGCGGGGGAGCTGTTTTTT; CDR3: CASSLAGAGALAGELFF
J: TRBJ1-3; V: TRBV2; size: few; D: .; DNA: TGTGCCAGCAGTGAGGAGGCTCTGGCCCCGAACACCATATATTTT; CDR3: CASSEEALAPNTIYF
J: TRBJ1-1; V: TRBV5-1; size: once; D: TRBD1; DNA: TGCGCCAGCAGCTGGGGACAGACGAACACTGAAGCTTTCTTT; CDR3: CASSWGQTNTEAFF
J: TRBJ2-2; V: TRBV10-3; size: .; D: TRBD1; DNA: TGTGCCATCAGTGAGACACAGGGGGCCGGGGAGCTGTTTTTT; CDR3: CAISETQGAGELFF
J: TRBJ2-1; V: TRBV10-3; size: .; D: .; DNA: TGTGCCATCAGTGAGTCTCAACTTGAATGGAATGAGCAGTTCTTC; CDR3: CAISESQLEWNEQFF
J: TRBJ2-2; V: TRBV4-3; size: .; D: .; DNA: TGCGCCAGCAGCCAAGATGCGGCAGCAGCGAACACCGGGGAGCTGTTTTTT; CDR3: CASSQDAAAANTGELFF
J: TRBJ2-7; V: TRBV4-1; size: .; D: .; DNA: TGCGCCAGCAGCCAAGGCAGCGGTGGTTCCTACGAGCAGTACTTC; CDR3: CASSQGSGGSYEQYF
J: TRBJ2-3; V: TRBV27; size: .; D: TRBD2; DNA: TGTGCCAGCAGTTTACAGTCTAGCGGGGTGGGGCGCACAGATACGCAGTATTTT; CDR3: CASSLQSSGVGRTDTQYF
J: TRBJ2-3; V: TRBV5-8; size: .; D: .; DNA: TGTGCCAGCAGTGACGGGGAGATTGTAGATACGCAGTATTTT; CDR3: CASSDGEIVDTQYF
J: TRBJ1-1; V: TRBV11-2; size: few; D: .; DNA: TGTGCCAGCAGCACGACAGGCGGCACTGAAGCTTTCTTT; CDR3: CASSTTGGTEAFF
J: TRBJ2-7; V: TRBV19; size: once; D: .; DNA: TGTGCCAGTAGGGAGGCGGGGTCCTCCTACGAGCAGTACTTC; CDR3: CASREAGSSYEQYF
J: TRBJ2-3; V: TRBV7-8; size: few; D: TRBD2; DNA: TGTGCCAGCAGCCGCACCGTCAGCGGGGGTGCTAGCACAGATACGCAGTATTTT; CDR3: CASSRTVSGGASTDTQYF
J: TRBJ1-3; V: TRBV5-4; size: .; D: .; DNA: TGTGCCAGCAGCTTTCAGGGTAGTACCATATATTTT; CDR3: CASSFQGSTIYF
J: TRBJ2-5; V: TRBV15; size: .; D: .; DNA: TGTGCCACCAGCAGGGGGGGGACCCAGTACTTC; CDR3: CATSRGGTQYF
J: TRBJ2-2; V: TRBV11-2; size: .; D: .; DNA: TGTGCCAGCAGCTTAGATGGACTAATACGAAACACCGGGGAGCTGTTTTTT; CDR3: CASSLDGLIRNTGELFF
J: TRBJ2-1; V: TRBV27; size: .; D: TRBD1; DNA: TGTGCCAGCAGGAGGACAGGGATCGAAGGGGATGAGCAGTTCTTC; CDR3: CASRRTGIEGDEQFF
J: TRBJ2-5; V: TRBV15; size: .; D: .; DNA: TGTGCCACCAGCAGCCCCAGCGACAGCCAGACCCAGTACTTC; CDR3: CATSSPSDSQTQYF
J: TRBJ2-5; V: TRBV9; size: .; D: TRBD1; DNA: TGTGCCAGCAGCGCGGGACAGGGAGGGACCCAGTACTTC; CDR3: CASSAGQGGTQYF
J: TRBJ2-7; V: TRBV5-1; size: .; D: TRBD2; DNA: TGCGCCAGCAGCTTTCGACCGGGACTAGCGGGGGGATCCTACGAGCAGTACTTC; CDR3: CASSFRPGLAGGSYEQYF
J: TRBJ1-2; V: TRBV5-6; size: .; D: TRBD1; DNA: TGTGCCAGCAGCCGGGACAGCTATGGCTACACCTTC; CDR3: CASSRDSYGYTF
J: TRBJ2-2; V: TRBV4-1; size: .; D: .; DNA: TGCGCCAGCAGCCAAGTCGCAGGCACCGGGGAGCTGTTTTTT; CDR3: CASSQVAGTGELFF
J: TRBJ1-2; V: TRBV7-2; size: .; D: TRBD1; DNA: TGTGCCAGCAGCGAACAGGGGTTCAACTATGGCTACACCTTC; CDR3: CASSEQGFNYGYTF
J: TRBJ1-1; V: TRBV6-5; size: .; D: .; DNA: TGTGCCAGCAGTTACGGTGGGAGTTTCAAAGCTTTCTTT; CDR3: CASSYGGSFKAFF
J: TRBJ2-1; V: TRBV4-3; size: .; D: TRBD2; DNA: TGCGCCAGCAGCCAAGATGGGTGGACTAGCGTCCAGAATGAGCAGTTCTTC; CDR3: CASSQDGWTSVQNEQFF
J: TRBJ1-3; V: TRBV14; size: .; D: .; DNA: TGTGCCAGCAGCCGAGTGGGAGGTGCGAACTCTGGAAACACCATATATTTT; CDR3: CASSRVGGANSGNTIYF
J: TRBJ2-3; V: TRBV4-3; size: .; D: .; DNA: TGCGCCAGCAGCAAAGGAGAGGTCGGAGATACGCAGTATTTT; CDR3: CASSKGEVGDTQYF
J: TRBJ1-3; V: TRBV24-1; size: .; D: TRBD1; DNA: TGTGCCACCAGTTGGGCAGGGGGCTTTGGAAACACCATATATTTT; CDR3: CATSWAGGFGNTIYF
J: TRBJ1-1; V: TRBV6-2/TRBV6-3; size: .; D: .; DNA: TGTGCCAGCAGTTATACACCCGTGGGGGGTGGGACTGAAGCTTTCTTT; CDR3: CASSYTPVGGGTEAFF
J: TRBJ2-3; V: TRBV9; size: .; D: .; DNA: TGTGCCAGCAGCGTAGCCCACACAGATACGCAGTATTTT; CDR3: CASSVAHTDTQYF
J: TRBJ2-3; V: TRBV7-8; size: .; D: .; DNA: TGTGCCAGCAGCTTAGTTTACAGCACTCCCACAGATACGCAGTATTTT; CDR3: CASSLVYSTPTDTQYF
J: TRBJ2-1; V: TRBV9; size: .; D: TRBD2; DNA: TGTGCCAGCAGCGTTGCGGGGGAAACCTACAATGAGCAGTTCTTC; CDR3: CASSVAGETYNEQFF
J: TRBJ1-5; V: TRBV30; size: .; D: .; DNA: TGTGCCTGGAGTTACAGGGAGAATCAGCCCCAGCATTTT; CDR3: CAWSYRENQPQHF
J: TRBJ1-1; V: TRBV3-1/TRBV3-2; size: .; D: .; DNA: TGTGCCACCTCGTCCAACACTGAAGCTTTCTTT; CDR3: CATSSNTEAFF
J: TRBJ2-7; V: TRBV7-9; size: .; D: TRBD1; DNA: TGTGCCAGCAGCCTAGGACAGGGGGCCTACGAGCAGTACTTC; CDR3: CASSLGQGAYEQYF
J: TRBJ2-1; V: TRBV2; size: .; D: .; DNA: TGTGCCAGCAGCGATAAGGAGTACAATGAGCAGTTCTTC; CDR3: CASSDKEYNEQFF
J: TRBJ2-5; V: TRBV4-3; size: .; D: TRBD1; DNA: TGCGCCAGCAGCCAGGACAGGGTATTGGGAGAGACCCAGTACTTC; CDR3: CASSQDRVLGETQYF
J: TRBJ1-4; V: TRBV6-6; size: few; D: TRBD1; DNA: TGTGCCAGCAGTTACTTCCGGGACAGGGGGCATGAAAAACTGTTTTTT; CDR3: CASSYFRDRGHEKLFF
J: TRBJ1-5; V: TRBV27; size: few; D: .; DNA: TGTGCCACCACAGCCCCTTATCATTTT; CDR3: CATTAPYHF